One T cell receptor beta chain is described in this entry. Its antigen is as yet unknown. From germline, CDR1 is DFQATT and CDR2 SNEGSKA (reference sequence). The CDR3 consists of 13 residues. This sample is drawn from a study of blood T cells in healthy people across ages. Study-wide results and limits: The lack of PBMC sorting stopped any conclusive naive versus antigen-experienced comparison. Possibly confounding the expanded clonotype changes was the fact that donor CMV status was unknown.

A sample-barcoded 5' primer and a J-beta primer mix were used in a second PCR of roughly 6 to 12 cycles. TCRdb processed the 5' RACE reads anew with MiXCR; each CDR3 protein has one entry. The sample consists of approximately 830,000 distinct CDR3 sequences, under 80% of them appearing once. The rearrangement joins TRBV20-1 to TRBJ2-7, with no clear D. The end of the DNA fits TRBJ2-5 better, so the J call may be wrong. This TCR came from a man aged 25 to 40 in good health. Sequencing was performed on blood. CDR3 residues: CSAHGRNQETQYF. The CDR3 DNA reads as TGCAGTGCCCACGGACGGAACCAAGAGACCCAGTACTTC.